The 10 T cell receptor beta chains below come from one sample, sequenced in a study of OX40 agonist ivuxolimab in advanced cancers. Here immunoSEQ multiplex PCR was the method, and the copy in TCRdb shows in-frame clones only, minus some. The data show tens of thousands of clones, almost 85% seen once. Material: CD4+ or CD8+ T cells sorted from blood, obtained in a trial of the OX40 agonist ivuxolimab. All receptors come from an adult with an advanced solid tumor such as melanoma, head and neck, liver or kidney cancer.

The chain employs TRBV12-1 and TRBJ2-1; the table calls TRBD1, which could not be checked here. TRBV12-1 is recorded as a pseudogene. The CDR3 has 14 residues. Here the CDR3 DNA reads TGTGCCAGCAGCTTTGTTCCTTTAGGGGGTGAGCAGTTCTTC. Its translation is CASSFVPLGGEQFF.

The rearrangement links TRBV11-3 to TRBJ2-1; 8 bases agree with TRBD2. The CDR3 spans 14 residues. From germline, CDR1 is SGHNT and CDR2 YENEEA. The ends lost 5 bases at V and 3 bases at J; junction bases unmatched: 3. The chain's CDR3 is CASSLAGSYNEQFF. For the CDR3, the DNA is TGTGCCAGCAGCCTAGCGGGTAGCTACAATGAGCAGTTCTTC. The full variable domain, in which reference TRBV11-3 and TRBJ2-1 provide the parts outside the CDR3, is EAGVVQSPRYKIIEKKQPVAFWCNPISGHNTLYWYLQNLGQGPELLIRYENEEAVDDSQLPKDRFSAERLKGVDSTLKIQPAELGDSAVYLCASSLAGSYNEQFFGPGTRLTVL.

V usage is TRBV28 and J usage is TRBJ2-3; 14 nucleotides agree with TRBD2. After removal of 6 bases from V and 7 bases from J, the junction contained 12 bases not matched to a gene. The CDR3 has 17 amino acids. Germline CDR1 is MDHEN and CDR2 is SYDVKM. The CDR3 reads CASRTGTSGSIWNTQYF. In DNA form, the CDR3 reads TGTGCCAGCAGAACCGGGACTAGCGGGAGTATATGGAATACGCAGTATTTT.

A remark on this clone: A junction end diverges from the germline sequence, so it may reflect a read error. V usage is TRBV7-7 and J usage is TRBJ2-7; weak D call: TRBD2 (6 bases). The germline CDR1 and CDR2 sequences are SSHAT and FNYEAQ (reference sequence). This CDR3 contains 16 residues. CDR3 amino acids: CASSLAEQESSYEQYF. CDR3 sequence (DNA): TGTGCTAGCAGCTTAGCGGAACAGGAGAGCTCCTACGAGCAGTACTTC.

The genes are TRBV28 and TRBJ2-1; 7 nucleotides match TRBD1. V shed 1 base and J 10 bases; nucleotides not matched to a gene: 4. The germline CDR1 and CDR2 sequences are MDHEN and SYDVKM. This CDR3 contains 13 residues. The CDR3: CASSLYRGREQFF. CDR3 coding DNA: TGTGCCAGCAGTTTATATAGGGGGCGGGAGCAGTTCTTC.

V is TRBV6-1 and J is TRBJ2-7; the match to TRBD1 covers 8 bases. V shed 7 bases, J shed 1 base, and the junction held 9 bases outside the gene matches. Looked up from germline, CDR1 is MNHNS and CDR2 is SASEGT. The CDR3 sequence is 15 residues long. CDR3 in DNA: TGTGCCAGCACCTCGGACAGGGCAGAATCCTACGAGCAGTACTTC. As protein: CASTSDRAESYEQYF.

The chain is built from TRBV5-1 and TRBJ2-1; TRBD2 aligns across 9 bases. V lost 6 bases and J lost 5; bases outside the gene matches: 9. The CDR3 sequence is 15 residues long. Germline lookup yields CDR1 SGHRS and CDR2 YFSETQ. The CDR3: CASKDRPSGDNEQFF. DNA for the CDR3: TGCGCCAGCAAAGATCGGCCTAGCGGGGACAATGAGCAGTTCTTC. Looking up the rest from reference TRBV5-1 and TRBJ2-1 gives the full variable domain: KAGVTQTPRYLIKTRGQQVTLSCSPISGHRSVSWYQQTPGQGLQFLFEYFSETQRNKGNFPGRFSGRQFSNSRSEMNVSTLELGDSALYLCASKDRPSGDNEQFFGPGTRLTVL.

The chain has TRBV4-1 and TRBJ2-1, with TRBD1 identical over 10 bases. Per germline, CDR1 MGHRA and CDR2 YSYEKL. Trimming cost V 2 bases and J 4 bases; bases outside gene matches: 5. The CDR3 has 16 amino acids. CDR3 sequence: CASSQPGQGVYNEQFF. CDR3 DNA: TGCGCCAGCAGCCAACCCGGACAGGGGGTGTACAATGAGCAGTTCTTC.

The V gene is TRBV11-3, the J gene TRBJ2-1; 10 nucleotides align to TRBD2. The trim removed 5 bases at V and 5 bases at J, leaving 12 bases unmatched. Per germline, CDR1 SGHNT and CDR2 YENEEA. CDR3 length: 17 amino acids. The DNA of the CDR3 is TGTGCCAGCAGCCCCCGGGGAGCGGGAGGGTCGAACAATGAGCAGTTCTTC. This gives the protein CASSPRGAGGSNNEQFF.

The chain has TRBV28 and TRBJ2-2; 7 nucleotides match TRBD2. The CDR3 runs to 15 residues. Per the germline V gene, CDR1 is MDHEN and CDR2 is SYDVKM. Germline trimming cut 2 bases from V and 4 bases from J; bases unmatched to any gene: 4. The DNA for the CDR3 is TGTGCCAGCAGTTTAACCTCGGGGGGCACCGGGGAGCTGTTTTTT. It yields the protein CASSLTSGGTGELFF.